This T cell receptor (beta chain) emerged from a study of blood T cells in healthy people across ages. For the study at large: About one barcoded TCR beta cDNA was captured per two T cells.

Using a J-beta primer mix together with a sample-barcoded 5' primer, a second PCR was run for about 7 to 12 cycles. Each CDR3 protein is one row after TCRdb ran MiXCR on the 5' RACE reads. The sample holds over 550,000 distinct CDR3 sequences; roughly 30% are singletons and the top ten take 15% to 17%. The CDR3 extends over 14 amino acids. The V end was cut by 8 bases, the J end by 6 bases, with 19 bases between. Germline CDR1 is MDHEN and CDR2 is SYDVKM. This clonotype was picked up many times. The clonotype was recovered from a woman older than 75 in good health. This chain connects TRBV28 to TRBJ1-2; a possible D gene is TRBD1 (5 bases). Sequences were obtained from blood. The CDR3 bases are TGTGCCAGCTACACTCAGGGCAGGGACGATGGCTACACCTTC. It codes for CASYTQGRDDGYTF.